The clone carrying this T cell receptor beta chain was seen more than once but under ten times. The entry originates in a study of blood T cell repertoires in COVID-19. Some clones are missing from TCRdb's copy, which holds only in-frame ones; the method was immunoSEQ multiplex PCR. The data show fewer than 85,000 clones, roughly 80% seen once. V lost 4 bases and J 4 bases, leaving 13 bases between the germline ends. The CDR3 runs to 14 residues. Germline loops: CDR1 MGHRA, CDR2 YSYEKL. The sample comprised peripheral blood. The chain is built from TRBV4-1 and TRBJ1-2; TRBD1 might be the D (6 bases). The receptor was isolated from a human donor in a cohort sampled during active COVID-19. The CDR3 loop reads CASSPQQGFYGYTF. Here the CDR3 DNA reads TGCGCCAGCAGCCCCCAACAGGGATTCTATGGCTACACCTTC.